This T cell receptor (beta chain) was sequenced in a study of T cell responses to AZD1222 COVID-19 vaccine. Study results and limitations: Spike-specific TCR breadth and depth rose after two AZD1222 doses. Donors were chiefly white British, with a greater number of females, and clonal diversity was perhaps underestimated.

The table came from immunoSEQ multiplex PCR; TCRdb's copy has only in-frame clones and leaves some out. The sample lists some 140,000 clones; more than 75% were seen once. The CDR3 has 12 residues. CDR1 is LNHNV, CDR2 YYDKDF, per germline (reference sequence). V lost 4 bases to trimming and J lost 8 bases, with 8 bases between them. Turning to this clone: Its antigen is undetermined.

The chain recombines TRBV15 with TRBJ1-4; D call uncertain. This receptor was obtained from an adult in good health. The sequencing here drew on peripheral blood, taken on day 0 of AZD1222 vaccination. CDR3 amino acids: CATSIRTEKLFF. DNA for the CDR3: TGTGCCACCAGCATCCGTACAGAAAAACTGTTTTTT.